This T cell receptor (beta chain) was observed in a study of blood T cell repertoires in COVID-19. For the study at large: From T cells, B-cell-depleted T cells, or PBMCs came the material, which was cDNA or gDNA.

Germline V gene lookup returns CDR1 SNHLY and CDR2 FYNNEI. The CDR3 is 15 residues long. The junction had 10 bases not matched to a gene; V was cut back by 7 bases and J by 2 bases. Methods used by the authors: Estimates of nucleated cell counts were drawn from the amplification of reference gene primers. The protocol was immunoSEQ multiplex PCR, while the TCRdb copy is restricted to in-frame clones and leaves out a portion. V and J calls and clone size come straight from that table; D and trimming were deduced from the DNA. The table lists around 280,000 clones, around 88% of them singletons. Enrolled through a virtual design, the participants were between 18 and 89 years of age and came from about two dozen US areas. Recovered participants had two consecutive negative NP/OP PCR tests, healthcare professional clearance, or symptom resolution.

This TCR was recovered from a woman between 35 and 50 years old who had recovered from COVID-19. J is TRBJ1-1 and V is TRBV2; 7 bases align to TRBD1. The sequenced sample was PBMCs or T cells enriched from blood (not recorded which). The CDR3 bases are TGTGCCAGCACCCAGACAGGGCGCCTAAACACTGAAGCTTTCTTT. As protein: CASTQTGRLNTEAFF. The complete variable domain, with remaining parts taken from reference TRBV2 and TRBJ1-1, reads EPEVTQTPSHQVTQMGQEVILRCVPISNHLYFYWYRQILGQKVEFLVSFYNNEISEKSEIFDDQFSVERPDGSNFTLKIRSTKLEDSAMYFCASTQTGRLNTEAFFGQGTRLTVV.